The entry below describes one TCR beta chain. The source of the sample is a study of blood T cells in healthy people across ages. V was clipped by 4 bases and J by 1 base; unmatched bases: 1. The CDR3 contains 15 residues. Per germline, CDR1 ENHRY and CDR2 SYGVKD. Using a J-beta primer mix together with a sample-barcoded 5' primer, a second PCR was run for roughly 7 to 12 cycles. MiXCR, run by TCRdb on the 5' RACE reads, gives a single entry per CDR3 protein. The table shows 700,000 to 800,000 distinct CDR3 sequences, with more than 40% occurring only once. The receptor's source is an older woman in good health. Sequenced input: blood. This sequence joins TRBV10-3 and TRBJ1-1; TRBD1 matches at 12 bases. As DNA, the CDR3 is TGTGCCATCAGTGGGGACAGGGGGCAGAACACTGAAGCTTTCTTT. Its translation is CAISGDRGQNTEAFF.